A single sample is the source of the 27 T cell receptor beta chains below, sequenced in a study of early T cells in non-severe SARS-CoV-2 infection. A single record per CDR3 protein comes from TCRdb applying MiXCR to the 5' RACE reads. In the table there are fewer than 40,000 distinct CDR3 sequences, over 6.5% of which are singletons. Input material: whole blood. The receptor source for this set is an adult who was a healthcare worker with PCR-confirmed SARS-CoV-2 infection or an uninfected control (not recorded which).

This clonotype was counted many times. The chain recombines TRBV20-1 with TRBJ2-1; 13 nucleotides align to TRBD2. The CDR3 spans 15 residues. With V trimmed by 0 bases and J by 8 bases, 4 bases remained unmatched. The germline gives CDR1 DFQATT, CDR2 SNEGSKA (reference sequence). The CDR3 region is CSAREGTSGNDEQFF. The CDR3 DNA reads as TGCAGTGCTAGAGAGGGGACTAGCGGGAACGATGAGCAGTTCTTC.

This clonotype was seen at least ten times. This sequence joins TRBV5-6 and TRBJ1-5; D remains ambiguous. This CDR3 has 12 amino acids. Germline V gene lookup returns CDR1 SGHDT and CDR2 YYEEEE. Trimming removed 0 bases at V and 7 bases at J, with 5 bases between. The CDR3 sequence is CASSLVGQPQHF. The CDR3 DNA is TGTGCCAGCAGCTTGGTCGGCCAGCCCCAGCATTTT.

This clonotype has a count of ten or more. The V and J genes are TRBV29-1 and TRBJ2-5; 11 nucleotides match TRBD2. The V segment lost 6 bases and the J segment 2 bases; nucleotides outside the gene matches: 17. The CDR3 extends over 18 amino acids. Germline CDR1 is SQVTM and CDR2 is ANQGSEA. The CDR3 loop is CSVTYRIGLAGVQETQYF. The CDR3 DNA reads TGCAGCGTGACCTACAGAATCGGACTAGCGGGTGTTCAAGAGACCCAGTACTTC.

The table lists this clonotype with many counts. The chain carries TRBV28 and TRBJ2-3, with D tentatively TRBD2 (5 bases). The CDR3 is made up of 13 amino acids. CDR1 MDHEN and CDR2 SYDVKM come from the germline V gene. Trimming removed 6 bases at V and 2 bases at J, with 9 bases between. The CDR3 DNA is TGTGCCAGCAGAGCGGAGCCCACAGATACGCAGTATTTT. This translates into CASRAEPTDTQYF.

To note about this clonotype: A read error may be the cause here, since a much bigger clone is one base away. The chain joins TRBV19 to TRBJ2-2; the match to TRBD2 covers 9 bases. CDR1 and CDR2 from the germline V gene are LNHDA and SQIVND (reference sequence). V was pared by 2 bases and J by 6 bases, with 13 bases of the junction left unmatched. This CDR3 contains 18 residues. The CDR3, as DNA: TGTGCCAGTAGTATAAATCGTGGTAGCGGGAGACAGGCCGGGGAGCTGTTTTTT. It specifies CASSINRGSGRQAGELFF.

V and J are TRBV6-5 and TRBJ2-1, with a possible D match to TRBD1 (5 bases). Trimming cost V 0 bases and J 6 bases, with 12 bases left between them. Per the germline V gene, CDR1 is MNHEY and CDR2 is SVGAGI. This CDR3 contains 15 residues. The CDR3 coding sequence is TGTGCCAGCAGTTACTCCGGTGACAGAATCAATGAGCAGTTCTTC. Its translation is CASSYSGDRINEQFF.

This clonotype showed up many times. CDR3 amino acids: CSARVGGGVLNTEAFF. The CDR3, as DNA: TGCAGTGCTAGAGTTGGCGGGGGAGTTCTGAACACTGAAGCTTTCTTT. This chain joins TRBV20-1 and TRBJ1-1; a possible D gene is TRBD1 (5 bases). Germline V lookup: CDR1 DFQATT, CDR2 SNEGSKA (reference sequence). Trimming stripped 1 base from V and 0 bases from J, with 15 bases between. This CDR3 contains 16 residues.

This clonotype was picked up a small number of times. This sequence joins TRBV4-1 and TRBJ2-1; D gene unclear. In germline, CDR1 is MGHRA, CDR2 YSYEKL. Trimming removed 0 bases from V and 0 bases from J, with 18 bases in between. The CDR3 is 19 residues long. The CDR3 DNA reads as TGCGCCAGCAGCCAAGATCCCACCAGCACCGGGTACTCCTACAATGAGCAGTTCTTC. Encoded protein: CASSQDPTSTGYSYNEQFF.

CDR3 amino acids: CASSLDRDQPQHF. CDR3 nucleotides: TGTGCCAGCAGTTTAGACAGGGACCAGCCCCAGCATTTT. The chain has TRBV27 and TRBJ1-5; TRBD1 matches at 7 bases. From germline, CDR1 is MNHEY and CDR2 SMNVEV (reference sequence). CDR3 length equals 13 residues. V lost 2 bases, J lost 7 bases, and 2 bases stayed unmatched.

The genes are TRBV6-5 and TRBJ2-7; TRBD1 or TRBD2 may be the D gene (5 bases each). V lost 5 bases to trimming and J lost 4 bases, with 15 bases between them. The germline CDR1 and CDR2 sequences are MNHEY and SVGAGI. The CDR3 is 14 residues long. The CDR3 loop is CASSDRDVKYEQYF. As DNA, the CDR3 is TGTGCCAGCAGTGATCGGGACGTTAAATACGAGCAGTACTTC.

A word on this clonotype: This clone may be a read error of a much larger clone one base away. This chain connects TRBV5-4 to TRBJ2-1; D could derive from TRBD1 or TRBD2 (7 bases each). There are 13 residues in the CDR3. Germline V gene data show CDR1 as SGHNT and CDR2 as YYREEE (reference sequence). The V gene lost 9 bases and the J gene lost 7 bases, with 17 bases spanning the gap. The CDR3 loop is CAIPNRGGNEQFF. CDR3 bases: TGTGCCATCCCCAACAGGGGAGGGAATGAGCAGTTCTTC.

This clonotype was found many times. The V and J genes are TRBV11-2 and TRBJ2-5, with 8 bases lining up with TRBD1. Germline V lookup: CDR1 SGHAT, CDR2 FQNNGV. This CDR3 region has 14 residues. V lost 3 bases, J lost 3 bases, and 3 bases stayed unmatched. CDR3 nucleotide sequence: TGTGCCAGCAGCTTTCAGGGGGCTAAAGAGACCCAGTACTTC. Its protein is CASSFQGAKETQYF. The whole variable domain, remainder taken from reference TRBV11-2 and TRBJ2-5, is EAGVAQSPRYKIIEKRQSVAFWCNPISGHATLYWYQQILGQGPKLLIQFQNNGVVDDSQLPKDRFSAERLKGVDSTLKIQPAKLEDSAVYLCASSFQGAKETQYFGPGTRLLVL.

In its sample, this clonotype was seen many times. This chain uses TRBV7-2 with TRBJ2-7; 10 bases are a match to TRBD1. V gave up 5 bases and J gave up 0 bases; unmatched junction bases: 10. Germline assignment: CDR1 SGHTA and CDR2 FQGNSA. This CDR3 is 17 amino acids long. In DNA form, the CDR3 reads TGTGCCAGCAGCCACCCTCCCGGGACAGGGGCCTCCTACGAGCAGTACTTC. Encoded protein: CASSHPPGTGASYEQYF.

This clonotype was detected ten times or more. The V gene is TRBV6-5, the J gene TRBJ2-4; tentatively, D is TRBD2 (6 bases). Germline V CDR1 and CDR2: MNHEY, SVGAGI. The ends were cut back, 5 bases at V and 4 bases at J, with 15 bases in the middle. CDR3 length: 15 residues. The chain's CDR3 is CASSNTRGGKNIQYF. The CDR3 nucleotides are TGTGCCAGCAGTAACACCCGGGGAGGTAAAAACATTCAGTACTTC.

This clonotype came up many times. The rearrangement links TRBV6-5 to TRBJ2-3; 8 bases are shared with TRBD1. Germline V gene lookup returns CDR1 MNHEY and CDR2 SVGAGI. The CDR3 covers 14 residues. Losses at the gene ends were 6 bases for V and 2 bases for J; bases not matched to a gene: 4. As DNA, the CDR3 is TGTGCCAGCAGCCGGGACAGGAACACAGATACGCAGTATTTT. Translated, it gives CASSRDRNTDTQYF.

This clonotype was found many times. The J gene is TRBJ1-2, the V gene TRBV6-6; D may be TRBD1 (6 bases). Germline CDR1 reads MNHNY; CDR2 reads SVGAGI (reference sequence). The length of the CDR3 is 14 residues. The ends were cut back, 2 bases at V and 2 bases at J, with 9 bases in the middle. The chain's CDR3 is CASSYRDTNYGYTF. The CDR3 DNA sequence: TGTGCCAGCAGTTACCGGGACACCAACTATGGCTACACCTTC.

The V gene is TRBV5-1, the J gene TRBJ2-7; possible D gene TRBD1, 5 bases. V was pared by 4 bases and J by 5 bases, with 10 bases between. Germline V gene lookup returns CDR1 SGHRS and CDR2 YFSETQ. The CDR3 covers 12 residues. In nucleotides, the CDR3 is TGCGCCAGCAGCCGAACGACAGACGAGCAGTACTTC. Protein sequence: CASSRTTDEQYF.

This clonotype was observed at least ten times. The chain couples TRBV12-3 or TRBV12-4 to TRBJ2-1, with D perhaps matching TRBD1 (8 bases). The V end lost 6 bases, the J end lost 2 bases, and 17 bases lay between the germline ends. The CDR3 totals 16 residues. CDR3 loop: CASSPGGGRAYNEQFF. As DNA, the CDR3 is TGTGCCAGCAGCCCAGGGGGCGGGAGAGCCTACAATGAGCAGTTCTTC.

This clonotype was counted at least ten times. The chain joins TRBV7-2 to TRBJ2-1; D is tentatively TRBD1 or TRBD2 (6 bases each). Trimming took off 4 bases at V and 8 bases at J, with 18 bases between the two ends. This CDR3 has 15 residues. CDR1 is SGHTA and CDR2 is FQGNSA in the germline V gene. CDR3 DNA: TGTGCCAGCAGCTGGAGGGTCCACGGGGGCGATGAGCAGTTCTTC. Protein: CASSWRVHGGDEQFF.

In its sample, this clonotype was seen many times. The chain carries TRBV5-1 and TRBJ2-1, with 8 positions matching TRBD2. V gave up 0 bases and J gave up 7 bases; unmatched junction bases: 9. The CDR3 spans 16 residues. CDR1 SGHRS and CDR2 YFSETQ come from the germline V gene. The CDR3 DNA reads as TGCGCCAGCAGCTTGGACGGACTAGCCCGGGGGAATGAGCAGTTCTTC. Translating it yields CASSLDGLARGNEQFF. The whole variable domain, filled in from reference TRBV5-1 and TRBJ2-1, reads KAGVTQTPRYLIKTRGQQVTLSCSPISGHRSVSWYQQTPGQGLQFLFEYFSETQRNKGNFPGRFSGRQFSNSRSEMNVSTLELGDSALYLCASSLDGLARGNEQFFGPGTRLTVL.

This clonotype was observed at least ten times. This chain joins TRBV9 and TRBJ1-1; 7 nucleotides match TRBD1. V shed 0 bases and J 9 bases; nucleotides not matched to a gene: 5. The CDR3 loop spans 13 amino acids. Germline V lookup: CDR1 SGDLS, CDR2 YYNGEE. The CDR3 DNA is TGTGCCAGCAGCGTAGACAGGGGTGGTCAAGCTTTCTTT. As protein: CASSVDRGGQAFF. Full variable domain (missing parts from reference TRBV9 and TRBJ1-1): DSGVTQTPKHLITATGQRVTLRCSPRSGDLSVYWYQQSLDQGLQFLIQYYNGEERAKGNILERFSAQQFPDLHSELNLSSLELGDSALYFCASSVDRGGQAFFGQGTRLTVV.

This clonotype was counted many times. J is TRBJ2-3 and V is TRBV7-6, with TRBD1 matching over 9 bases. Germline V gene data show CDR1 as SGHVS and CDR2 as FNYEAQ. Trimming removed 1 base from V and 4 bases from J; junction bases left unmatched: 3. This CDR3 region has 15 residues. CDR3 nucleotide sequence: TGTGCCAGCAGCTTAGTACAGGGGGCCGCAGATACGCAGTATTTT. Residues: CASSLVQGAADTQYF.

The chain joins TRBV29-1 to TRBJ2-7; TRBD1 or TRBD2 may be the D gene (5 bases each). This CDR3 has 11 residues. Trimming removed 7 bases at V and 7 bases at J, with 14 bases between. The germline V gene has CDR1 SQVTM and CDR2 ANQGSEA. The chain's CDR3 is CSGKGTKEQYF. CDR3 DNA: TGCAGCGGCAAAGGGACGAAGGAGCAGTACTTC.

This clonotype showed up many times. This CDR3 is CASSYSTAGRDTEAFF. The CDR3 DNA reads as TGTGCCAGCAGTTACTCGACCGCAGGGAGGGACACTGAAGCTTTCTTT. The chain joins TRBV6-5 to TRBJ1-1; tentatively, D is TRBD1 (5 bases). V was shortened by 0 bases and J by 3 bases, with 14 bases between the two germline ends. Germline V gives CDR1 MNHEY, CDR2 SVGAGI. This CDR3 region has 16 residues.

Many counts were recorded for this clonotype. The chain links TRBV4-2 to TRBJ2-1; tentatively, D is TRBD1 or TRBD2 (5 bases each). The CDR3 sequence is 17 residues long. Germline values: CDR1 LGHNA, CDR2 YNFKEQ. The V end lost 0 bases, the J end lost 0 bases, and 12 bases lay between the germline ends. In DNA form, the CDR3 reads TGTGCCAGCAGCCAAGATGTGTGGGGGAGCTCCTACAATGAGCAGTTCTTC. It codes for CASSQDVWGSSYNEQFF.

This clonotype was picked up many times. The V call is TRBV3-1, the J call TRBJ2-1; D may correspond to TRBD1 or TRBD2 (6 bases each). CDR3 length: 12 amino acids. Deletions cut 1 base from V and 10 bases from J, with 8 bases between. Germline values: CDR1 LGHDT, CDR2 YNNKEL (reference sequence). The CDR3 is CASSQGGGEQFF. CDR3 bases: TGTGCCAGCAGCCAAGGAGGGGGGGAGCAGTTCTTC.

There are many counts of this clonotype. The chain is built from TRBV20-1 and TRBJ1-1; D is possibly TRBD1 (5 bases). Germline CDR1 reads DFQATT; CDR2 reads SNEGSKA (reference sequence). With 6 bases removed from V and 1 base from J, the gap between germline ends came to 15 bases. The CDR3 is 14 amino acids. For the CDR3, the DNA is TGCAGTGCAAAACAATCAGGACAGAACACTGAAGCTTTCTTT. Translation gives CSAKQSGQNTEAFF.